The rows below give T cell receptor beta chains drawn from one sample of a study of T cell repertoires in cytomegalovirus infection. TCRdb ran MiXCR on the reads and lists one entry per CDR3 protein. The sample shows about 220,000 distinct CDR3 sequences, 35% to 45% of them seen only once. Their recognized antigens are unknown. The sequenced sample was CD8+ T cells from cultured PBMCs, obtained from culture after CMV antigen stimulation. All receptors come from a human donor in good health (CMV status not recorded). Some clones in this sample may be carry-over from other donors' samples. Each CDR3 is given without its conserved first and last residue. Not every row has a clone size; where given, it reads once, few, many or a size class.

CDR3aa,v_gene,j_gene,abundance
ASREGQGAFDTQY,TRBV2,TRBJ2-5,NA
ASSPSVLAGGPFSYNEQF,TRBV7-2,TRBJ2-1,many
ASSPPTGDQPQH,TRBV28,TRBJ1-5,NA
ATSDPGLAGVEQF,TRBV24-1,TRBJ2-1,NA
ASSWGRGDYGYT,TRBV27,TRBJ1-2,NA
ASSLVGEGTYNEQF,TRBV7-6,TRBJ2-1,few
ASSFHHSRGNQPQH,TRBV11-1,TRBJ1-5,NA
ASSLLYSGKSDTQY,TRBV9,TRBJ2-3,NA
ASSPVESLDNEQF,TRBV12-3/TRBV12-4,TRBJ2-1,NA
ASSPLETLAKNIQY,TRBV12-3/TRBV12-4,TRBJ2-4,NA
ATSGVGTGVTGELF,TRBV24-1,TRBJ2-2,few
ASKVVDTDTDTQY,TRBV6-1,TRBJ2-3,few
ASSVPQSTVNSDGTQY,TRBV9,TRBJ2-3,NA
ASSYSTGPNTEAF,TRBV6-6,TRBJ1-1,NA
ATSAGAGVGANVLT,TRBV4-1,TRBJ2-6,NA
ASSSYENIAGVVSYEQY,TRBV28,TRBJ2-7,many
ASSPPAAGELF,TRBV7-9,TRBJ2-2,few
ASSLGPLYEQY,TRBV11-2,TRBJ2-7,NA
ASSFLRRGYNEQF,TRBV27,TRBJ2-1,once